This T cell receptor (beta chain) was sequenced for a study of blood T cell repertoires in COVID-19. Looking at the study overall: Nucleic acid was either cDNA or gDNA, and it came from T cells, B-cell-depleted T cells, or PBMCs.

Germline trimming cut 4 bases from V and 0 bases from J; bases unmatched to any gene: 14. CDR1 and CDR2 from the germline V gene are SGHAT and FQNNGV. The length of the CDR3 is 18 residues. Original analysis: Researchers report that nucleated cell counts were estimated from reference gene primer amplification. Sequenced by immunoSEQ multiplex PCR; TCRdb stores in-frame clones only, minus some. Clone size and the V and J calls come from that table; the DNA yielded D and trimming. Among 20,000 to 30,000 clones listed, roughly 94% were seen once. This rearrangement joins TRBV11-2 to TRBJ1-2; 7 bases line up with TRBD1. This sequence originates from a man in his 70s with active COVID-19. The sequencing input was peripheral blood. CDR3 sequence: CASSSLRDRTLSNYGYTF. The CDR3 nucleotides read TGTGCCAGCAGCTCCCTTCGGGACAGAACCTTATCTAACTATGGCTACACCTTC.